This entry lists 20 T cell receptor beta chains sequenced from one sample in a study of T-cell reconstitution after alpha-beta-depleted transplantation in children. Unique molecular identifiers were used in preparing the TCRbeta library. TCRdb recomputed calls from the PCR reads with MiXCR, one row per CDR3 protein. This table holds around 580,000 distinct CDR3 sequences, under 30% found once. Sequences were derived from PBMCs, mostly from graft donor cells, sampled 360 days after TCRalphabeta/CD19-depleted stem cell transplant. All receptors derive from a boy under two years old who had a stem cell transplant for acute myeloid leukemia, so the T cells may come from the graft donor.

This clonotype was seen a few times. This chain connects TRBV18 to TRBJ2-7; 7 positions agree with TRBD1. Losses at the gene ends were 2 bases for V and 2 bases for J; bases not matched to a gene: 3. CDR3 length equals 14 residues. CDR1 is KGHSH and CDR2 is LQKENI in the germline V gene. CDR3 nucleotide sequence: TGTGCCAGCTCACCAACAGGGGTCACCTACGAGCAGTACGTC. The encoded protein is CASSPTGVTYEQYV.

In the case of this clonotype: This may be a read error, as it is one base from a much larger clone. This sequence joins TRBV5-1 and TRBJ1-1, with D hard to call. Trimming cost V 7 bases and J 1 base, with 14 bases left between them. Germline V gene lookup returns CDR1 SGHRS and CDR2 YFSETQ. CDR3 length equals 14 residues. Here the CDR3 DNA reads TGCGCCAGCGATGGAGTACTAACGAACACTGAAGCTTTCTTT. Its protein is CASDGVLTNTEAFF.

The table lists this clonotype with many counts. The J gene is TRBJ2-1, the V gene TRBV20-1, with no clear D. Deletions cut 3 bases from V and 15 bases from J, with 15 bases between. The CDR3 runs 11 residues. In germline, CDR1 is DFQATT, CDR2 SNEGSKA (reference sequence). For the CDR3, the DNA is TGCAGTGCTAGTGGTCAGAAGAGTGGGTTCTTC. Its protein is CSASGQKSGFF.

The table lists this clonotype with many counts. CDR3 sequence: CATSDSFTDTQYF. Written as DNA, the CDR3 is TGTGCCACCAGTGATTCCTTCACAGATACGCAGTATTTT. V usage is TRBV24-1 and J usage is TRBJ2-3; D is undetermined. V was trimmed by 2 bases and J by 2 bases, leaving 4 bases between them. The CDR3 covers 13 residues. Germline CDR1 is KGHDR and CDR2 is SFDVKD.

This clonotype was seen repeatedly, ten times or more. The rearrangement joins TRBV29-1 to TRBJ2-1, with D unclear. This CDR3 spans 13 amino acids. V was pared by 4 bases and J by 4 bases, with 11 bases between. The V gene's germline CDR1 is SQVTM and CDR2 ANQGSEA. The CDR3 DNA sequence: TGCAGCGTTGTGTATCCTAAATACAATGAGCAGTTCTTC. Amino acid sequence: CSVVYPKYNEQFF.

This clonotype was detected ten times or more. CDR3 loop: CSVGGGGSGAYNEQFF. CDR3 coding DNA: TGCAGCGTCGGAGGAGGGGGTTCGGGGGCCTACAATGAGCAGTTCTTC. The chain combines TRBV29-1 with TRBJ2-1; the D gene could be TRBD1 or TRBD2 (6 bases each). The CDR3 is 16 residues long. Germline CDR1 reads SQVTM; CDR2 reads ANQGSEA. Trimming pared 6 bases from V and 2 bases from J, leaving 20 bases between.

This clonotype was counted between two and nine times. The chain combines TRBV6-1 with TRBJ1-2, with TRBD1 as a possible D gene (6 bases). V gave up 7 bases and J gave up 7 bases, with 25 bases separating them. CDR3 size: 16 residues. Looked up from germline, CDR1 is MNHNS and CDR2 is SASEGT. Written as DNA, the CDR3 is TGTGCCAGCACGCAAGGGGGGCGGGGAGGGGTCGGTGGCTACACCTTC. It is translated as CASTQGGRGGVGGYTF.

This sequence joins TRBV15 and TRBJ2-5, with a possible D match to TRBD1 (6 bases). CDR1 and CDR2 from the germline V gene are LNHNV and YYDKDF (reference sequence). The CDR3 totals 13 residues. The V end was cut by 7 bases, the J end by 2 bases, with 11 bases between. The CDR3 sequence is CATTTGRQETQYF. The CDR3 nucleotides are TGTGCCACCACAACAGGGCGGCAAGAGACCCAGTACTTC.

There are many counts of this clonotype. The V call is TRBV30, the J call TRBJ2-3; D not resolved. V lost 2 bases and J lost 4, with 4 bases in between. The CDR3 consists of 11 residues. CDR1 is GTSNPN and CDR2 is SVGIG in the germline V gene (reference sequence). CDR3 in amino acids: CAWSRSDTQYF. The CDR3 region has the DNA TGTGCCTGGAGTCGGTCAGATACGCAGTATTTT. The full variable domain, with the rest looked up from reference TRBV30 and TRBJ2-3, is SQTIHQWPATLVQPVGSPLSLECTVEGTSNPNLYWYRQAAGRGLQLLFYSVGIGQISSEVPQNLSASRPQDRQFILSSKKLLLSDSGFYLCAWSRSDTQYFGPGTRLTVL.

This clonotype was counted at least ten times. The gene calls are TRBV12-3 or TRBV12-4 and TRBJ1-1, with 8 bases that match TRBD1. The V segment lost 6 bases and the J segment 0 bases; nucleotides outside the gene matches: 3. The CDR3 sequence is 14 residues long. Written as DNA, the CDR3 is TGTGCCAGCAGCCCGGGACAGGTGAACACTGAAGCTTTCTTT. Amino acids: CASSPGQVNTEAFF.

The chain uses TRBV20-1 and TRBJ1-4; 10 bases align to TRBD1. V was clipped by 3 bases and J by 7 bases; unmatched bases: 8. CDR1 is DFQATT and CDR2 is SNEGSKA in the germline V gene (reference sequence). The CDR3 totals 15 residues. CDR3 coding DNA: TGCAGTGCTAGTCTTTTAGGGGACAGGGGTGAAAAACTGTTTTTT. It yields the protein CSASLLGDRGEKLFF.

This sequence joins TRBV5-1 and TRBJ2-2; D is unresolved. V was shortened by 4 bases and J by 2 bases, with 15 bases between the two germline ends. Germline CDR1 reads SGHRS; CDR2 reads YFSETQ. The CDR3 extends over 16 amino acids. CDR3: CASSVGHEINTGELFF. DNA for the CDR3: TGCGCCAGCAGCGTGGGTCACGAAATAAACACCGGGGAGCTGTTTTTT. Full variable domain (outside the CDR3, taken from reference TRBV5-1 and TRBJ2-2): KAGVTQTPRYLIKTRGQQVTLSCSPISGHRSVSWYQQTPGQGLQFLFEYFSETQRNKGNFPGRFSGRQFSNSRSEMNVSTLELGDSALYLCASSVGHEINTGELFFGEGSRLTVL.

This clonotype has only a few counts. The chain is built from TRBV28 and TRBJ2-4, with D possibly matching TRBD1 (6 bases). CDR3 length: 16 amino acids. V was clipped by 3 bases and J by 0 bases, with 12 bases between them. CDR1 is MDHEN and CDR2 is SYDVKM in the germline V gene. The CDR3 DNA is TGTGCCAGCAGTTTCTCCGGGACAAGAGCCAAAAACATTCAGTACTTC. This gives the protein CASSFSGTRAKNIQYF.

V gene TRBV6-5 combines with J gene TRBJ2-5, with 7 bases matching TRBD1. The ends lost 2 bases at V and 2 bases at J; junction bases unmatched: 5. The CDR3 runs 15 residues. Germline assignment: CDR1 MNHEY and CDR2 SVGAGI. The CDR3 loop reads CASSYAGQVQETQYF. The DNA of the CDR3 is TGTGCCAGCAGTTACGCCGGACAGGTTCAAGAGACCCAGTACTTC.

This clonotype has only a few counts. This chain connects TRBV15 to TRBJ1-2; tentatively, D is TRBD1 (5 bases). The germline V gene encodes CDR1 LNHNV and CDR2 YYDKDF (reference sequence). The CDR3 extends over 16 amino acids. V lost 0 bases, J lost 3 bases, and 14 bases lay in between. This CDR3 is CATSRDRAGRHYGYTF. In DNA form, the CDR3 reads TGTGCCACCAGCAGAGATCGGGCAGGGAGGCACTATGGCTACACCTTC. Using reference TRBV15 and TRBJ1-2 for the parts outside the CDR3, the full variable domain is DAMVIQNPRYQVTQFGKPVTLSCSQTLNHNVMYWYQQKSSQAPKLLFHYYDKDFNNEADTPDNFQSRRPNTSFCFLDIRSPGLGDTAMYLCATSRDRAGRHYGYTFGSGTRLTVV.

This clonotype was picked up a small number of times. V and J are TRBV7-9 and TRBJ1-4; no definite D call. The CDR3 contains 14 residues. The V gene lost 5 bases and the J gene lost 8 bases, with 15 bases spanning the gap. Germline CDR1 reads SEHNR; CDR2 reads FQNEAQ (reference sequence). The CDR3 sequence is CASSLSGVGEKLFF. The CDR3 DNA is TGTGCCAGCAGCCTGTCCGGGGTAGGGGAAAAACTGTTTTTT.

The chain uses TRBV29-1 and TRBJ2-7, with TRBD1 matching 7 bases. Germline CDR1 SQVTM, CDR2 ANQGSEA. This CDR3 contains 15 residues. Germline trimming cut 0 bases from V and 7 bases from J; bases unmatched to any gene: 12. CDR3 protein: CSVEDTFTGATEQYF. The DNA for the CDR3 is TGCAGCGTTGAAGATACTTTCACAGGGGCTACAGAGCAGTACTTC.

This clonotype was observed at least ten times. The chain employs TRBV6-6 and TRBJ2-1; no clear D gene. The CDR3 sequence is 13 residues long. V shed 0 bases and J shed 8 bases, with 8 bases lying between them. Germline V gene lookup returns CDR1 MNHNY and CDR2 SVGAGI (reference sequence). CDR3 region: CASSYSAVDEQFF. Here the CDR3 DNA reads TGTGCCAGCAGTTACTCCGCAGTAGATGAGCAGTTCTTC.

J is TRBJ1-2 and V is TRBV24-1, with 9 bases fitting TRBD1. The CDR3 has 14 amino acids. Germline values: CDR1 KGHDR, CDR2 SFDVKD. Unmatched junction bases numbered 6, after V lost 3 bases and J lost 8 bases. CDR3 DNA sequence: TGTGCCACCAGTGATAGGCACAGGGGGCTAGGCTACACCTTC. Its protein is CATSDRHRGLGYTF.

This clonotype was observed many times. This sequence joins TRBV7-9 and TRBJ2-2; D gene uncertain. Germline V gene lookup returns CDR1 SEHNR and CDR2 FQNEAQ (reference sequence). The CDR3 has 14 amino acids. The V and J ends lost 5 bases and 5 bases respectively, with 12 bases between them. The CDR3 reads CASSRPGLTGELFF. The CDR3 bases are TGTGCCAGCAGCCGACCGGGCTTGACCGGGGAGCTGTTTTTT.